This T cell receptor beta chain was captured by sequencing in a study of preoperative IRX-2 immunotherapy in early breast cancer. The V gene end was trimmed by 3 bases and the J gene end by 4 bases; junction bases not matched to a gene: 3. Germline V lookup: CDR1 LNHDA, CDR2 SQIVND (reference sequence). CDR3 length: 13 amino acids. Stated treatment: preoperative locoregional IRX-2 cytokine immunotherapy. Samples came from a phase Ib trial of preoperative locoregional IRX-2 cytokine immunotherapy. The method was immunoSEQ multiplex PCR; TCRdb's version includes in-frame clones alone and lacks a portion of them. The sample carries 75,000 to 100,000 clones, more than 80% recorded once.

This sequence joins TRBV19 and TRBJ2-7; TRBD2 aligns across 7 bases. Sequencing used tumor tissue, obtained after IRX-2 immunotherapy. The receptor was isolated from a human donor with breast cancer. The CDR3, as DNA: TGTGCCAGTAGTATCACGGGAGGATACGAGCAGTACTTC. Its protein is CASSITGGYEQYF.